One and the same sample provided the 15 T cell receptor beta chains below, sequenced in a study of cytomegalovirus exposure and HLA in healthy donors (dated by TCRdb to between 2016 and 2019). Library preparation employed the immunoSEQ multiplex PCR assay. For the multiplex PCR, a mixture combining 60 forward primers for TCR Vbeta segments and 13 reverse primers for TCR Jbeta segments was used. Not all clones reach the TCRdb copy of this immuneACCESS table, which keeps in-frame sequences only. Checked studies attribute under half of the gap to unresolved V genes and leave the rest unexplained. In this sample the table shows over 120,000 clones, approximately 78% of which occur a single time. The leading ten clones occupy about 2.9% of the sample. Sequenced sample: PBMCs. These receptors were obtained from a female donor in good health and CMV-seronegative.

The chain combines TRBV18 with TRBJ2-5; 11 bases fit TRBD2. This CDR3 is built from 18 residues. Germline values: CDR1 KGHSH, CDR2 LQKENI. J gave up 2 bases and V 6 bases, and 14 bases lay outside the gene matches. Written as DNA, the CDR3 is TGTGCCAGCTCGCTTCTAGCGGGAGGAACCTGGACACAAGAGACCCAGTACTTC. Translated, it gives CASSLLAGGTWTQETQYF.

This chain links TRBV5-4 with TRBJ2-7; 8 bases fit TRBD1. The CDR3 is made up of 14 amino acids. With 7 bases clipped from V and 6 bases from J, the junction kept 12 bases outside the gene matches. Per germline, CDR1 SGHNT and CDR2 YYREEE (reference sequence). The CDR3 is CASYNKDRVAEQYF. The CDR3 nucleotides are TGTGCCAGCTACAACAAGGACAGGGTAGCCGAGCAGTACTTC. The full variable domain, its missing parts supplied by reference TRBV5-4 and TRBJ2-7, is ETGVTQSPTHLIKTRGQQVTLRCSSQSGHNTVSWYQQALGQGPQFIFQYYREEENGRGNFPPRFSGLQFPNYSSELNVNALELDDSALYLCASYNKDRVAEQYFGPGTRLTVT.

This chain links TRBV30 with TRBJ1-4, with a possible D match to TRBD1 (6 bases). The germline CDR1 and CDR2 sequences are GTSNPN and SVGIG (reference sequence). Trimming removed 2 bases at V and 7 bases at J, with 14 bases between. The CDR3 is 14 amino acids. The CDR3 sequence is CAWSSGQTLEKLFF. The CDR3 DNA sequence: TGTGCCTGGAGTAGTGGACAGACACTTGAAAAACTGTTTTTT.

V usage is TRBV6-1 and J usage is TRBJ2-7, with TRBD1 matching 8 bases. The CDR3 totals 14 residues. Germline loops: CDR1 MNHNS, CDR2 SASEGT. J was trimmed by 3 bases and V by 6 bases; bases with no gene match: 7. CDR3 nucleotide sequence: TGTGCCAGCAGGTCCCGGGACAGGCTCTACGAGCAGTACTTC. Amino acid sequence: CASRSRDRLYEQYF.

CDR3 residues: CASSLRDRLTYGYTF. Here the CDR3 DNA reads TGTGCCAGCAGCCTCCGGGACAGGTTAACTTATGGCTACACCTTC. The genes are TRBV7-8 and TRBJ1-2, with 8 bases matching TRBD1. The CDR3 is 15 residues long. The V and J ends lost 5 bases and 5 bases, in that order; junction bases with no gene match: 10. Per the germline V gene, CDR1 is SGHVS and CDR2 is FQNEAQ.

In DNA, the CDR3 is TGTGCCAGCAGTCCGAGGGGGCAGGGCCGCGGACGATACGAGCAGTACTTC. Amino acids: CASSPRGQGRGRYEQYF. This chain connects TRBV7-2 to TRBJ2-7; 7 positions match TRBD1. This CDR3 contains 17 residues. Germline CDR1 and CDR2: SGHTA and FQGNSA. V was pared by 6 bases and J by 4 bases, with 18 bases of the junction left unmatched.

This clone has only a few counts. The chain recombines TRBV6-6 with TRBJ2-6; weak D call: TRBD1 (6 bases). V was shortened by 9 bases and J by 2 bases, with 17 bases between the two germline ends. Germline V gives CDR1 MNHNY, CDR2 SVGAGI (reference sequence). The CDR3 runs to 16 residues. The CDR3 sequence: CASTGHRLTGANVLTF. The CDR3 DNA reads as TGTGCCAGTACGGGACACAGGCTAACTGGGGCCAACGTCCTGACTTTC.

As regards this clone: An end of the junction differs from the germline gene, which may be a read error. V and J are TRBV19 and TRBJ2-5, with unresolved D. Per germline, CDR1 LNHDA and CDR2 SQIVND (reference sequence). The CDR3 extends over 13 amino acids. The CDR3 loop reads CASSLDYSETQYF. DNA of the CDR3: TGTGCCAGTAGTCTAGATTACTCCGAGACCCAGTACTTC.

This chain connects TRBV19 to TRBJ2-3, with D unresolved. Germline values: CDR1 LNHDA, CDR2 SQIVND (reference sequence). The CDR3 contains 15 residues. V was shortened by 2 bases and J by 0 bases, with 9 bases between the two germline ends. The CDR3 DNA follows: TGTGCCAGTAGTATAAGTGCGGCTAGCACAGATACGCAGTATTTT. It translates to CASSISAASTDTQYF.

The chain is built from TRBV15 and TRBJ2-5, with 7 bases that match TRBD2. CDR3 length: 15 amino acids. In germline, CDR1 is LNHNV, CDR2 YYDKDF (reference sequence). V was clipped by 1 base and J by 1 base; unmatched bases: 3. CDR3 protein: CATSRGGGFQETQYF. In nucleotides, the CDR3 is TGTGCCACCAGCAGAGGCGGGGGATTCCAAGAGACCCAGTACTTC.

The chain has TRBV28 and TRBJ2-7; D is unresolved. Trimming took 3 bases from V and 0 from J, leaving 9 bases between them. CDR1 and CDR2 from the germline V gene are MDHEN and SYDVKM. This CDR3 has 14 amino acids. The CDR3 nucleotides read TGTGCCAGCAGTTTTAGTGGTATCTCCTACGAGCAGTACTTC. Amino acid sequence: CASSFSGISYEQYF.

This clone was found a few times. This chain joins TRBV28 and TRBJ1-1, with D perhaps matching TRBD1 (6 bases). V dropped 6 bases and J dropped 11 bases, with 13 bases sitting between them. The germline V gene encodes CDR1 MDHEN and CDR2 SYDVKM. The CDR3 is 11 amino acids. In DNA, the CDR3 is TGTGCCAGCAGGTTCGAGGGGGGGGCTTTCTTT. As protein: CASRFEGGAFF.

The chain uses TRBV5-1 and TRBJ2-1; 14 bases agree with TRBD2. This CDR3 is 16 amino acids long. In germline, CDR1 is SGHRS, CDR2 YFSETQ. V shed 4 bases and J 9 bases; nucleotides not matched to a gene: 9. The CDR3 region is CASSGSGTSGSFEQFF. The CDR3 region has the DNA TGCGCCAGCAGCGGGAGCGGGACTAGCGGGAGTTTTGAGCAGTTCTTC.

V is TRBV6-1 and J is TRBJ1-2, with 7 bases aligning to TRBD1. The V gene's germline CDR1 is MNHNS and CDR2 SASEGT. V was clipped by 7 bases and J by 4 bases; unmatched bases: 9. The CDR3 is 14 amino acids. The CDR3 protein is CASITRTGSYGYTF. CDR3 DNA sequence: TGTGCCAGCATTACAAGGACAGGAAGCTATGGCTACACCTTC.

This chain connects TRBV7-2 to TRBJ2-2; tentatively, D is TRBD1 (5 bases). This CDR3 has 18 residues. Germline values: CDR1 SGHTA, CDR2 FQGNSA. The V gene lost 1 base and the J gene lost 0 bases, with 15 bases spanning the gap. CDR3 region: CASSLEAGSDPNTGELFF. DNA for the CDR3: TGTGCCAGCAGCTTAGAGGCAGGGTCAGACCCGAACACCGGGGAGCTGTTTTTT.